These 2 T cell receptor beta chains were all obtained from the same sample, sequenced in a study of vaccination and CD4 T cells after COVID-19. Stated treatment: approximately nine-day PBMC culture with coronavirus spike peptide pools or control peptides (ViraFEST assay). The Oncomine TCR Beta short-read assay was applied to DNA of cultured CD4+ T cells. One entry per CDR3 protein results from TCRdb running MiXCR on the PCR reads. The sample comprises 4,800 or so distinct CDR3 sequences, 75% to 85% of which are singletons, and just under 50% rests with the top ten. The antigens of these receptors remain unknown. The sequencing sample was made of CD4+ T cells from blood, cultured in vitro. These receptors all stem from a human donor who had recovered from COVID-19.

The chain is built from TRBV19 and TRBJ1-2; the D is unclear. With 5 bases removed from V and 8 bases from J, the gap between germline ends came to 12 bases. The CDR3 length is 12 residues. Looked up from germline, CDR1 is LNHDA and CDR2 is SQIVND (reference sequence). The CDR3 region is CASSEWDRGYTF. DNA of the CDR3: TGTGCCAGTAGTGAATGGGATCGAGGCTACACCTTC.

This chain joins TRBV11-3 and TRBJ2-7, with a tentative D call TRBD2 (6 bases). V shed 5 bases and J shed 3 bases, with 11 bases lying between them. The CDR3 sequence is 13 residues long. The germline CDR1 and CDR2 sequences are SGHNT and YENEEA. The CDR3: CASSIGTVYEQYF. CDR3 bases: TGTGCCAGCAGCATTGGGACTGTCTACGAGCAGTACTTC.